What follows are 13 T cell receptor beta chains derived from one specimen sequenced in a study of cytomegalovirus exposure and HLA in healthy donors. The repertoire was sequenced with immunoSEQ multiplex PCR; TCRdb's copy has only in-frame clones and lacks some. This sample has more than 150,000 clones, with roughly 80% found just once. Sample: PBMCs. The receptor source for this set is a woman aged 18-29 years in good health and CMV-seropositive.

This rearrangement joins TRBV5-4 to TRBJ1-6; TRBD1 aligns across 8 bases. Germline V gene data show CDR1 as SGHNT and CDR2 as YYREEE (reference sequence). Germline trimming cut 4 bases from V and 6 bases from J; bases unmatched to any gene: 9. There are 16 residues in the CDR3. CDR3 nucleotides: TGTGCCAGCAGCCCTACTCCGGGACAGGCTAATTCACCCCTCCACTTT. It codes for CASSPTPGQANSPLHF. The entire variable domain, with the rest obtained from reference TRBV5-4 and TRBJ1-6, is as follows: ETGVTQSPTHLIKTRGQQVTLRCSSQSGHNTVSWYQQALGQGPQFIFQYYREEENGRGNFPPRFSGLQFPNYSSELNVNALELDDSALYLCASSPTPGQANSPLHFGNGTRLTVT.

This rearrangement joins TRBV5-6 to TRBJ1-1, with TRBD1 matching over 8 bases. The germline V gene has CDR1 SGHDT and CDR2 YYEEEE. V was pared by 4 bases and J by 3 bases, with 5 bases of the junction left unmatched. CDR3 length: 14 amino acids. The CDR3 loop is CASSQGTGYTEAFF. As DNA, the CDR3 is TGTGCCAGCAGCCAAGGGACAGGCTACACTGAAGCTTTCTTT.

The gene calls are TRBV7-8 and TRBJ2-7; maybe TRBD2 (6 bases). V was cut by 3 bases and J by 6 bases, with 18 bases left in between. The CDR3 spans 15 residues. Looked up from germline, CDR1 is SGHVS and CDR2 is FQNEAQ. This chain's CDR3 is CASSFGGKLGSEQYF. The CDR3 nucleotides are TGTGCCAGCAGCTTTGGGGGGAAGCTCGGTAGCGAGCAGTACTTC.

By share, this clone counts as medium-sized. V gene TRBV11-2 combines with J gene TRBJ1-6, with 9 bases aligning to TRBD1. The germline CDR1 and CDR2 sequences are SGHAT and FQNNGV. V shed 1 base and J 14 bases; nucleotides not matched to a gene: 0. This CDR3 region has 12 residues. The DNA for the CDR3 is TGTGCCAGCAGCTTAGGACAGGGGGCCCTCCACTTT. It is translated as CASSLGQGALHF.

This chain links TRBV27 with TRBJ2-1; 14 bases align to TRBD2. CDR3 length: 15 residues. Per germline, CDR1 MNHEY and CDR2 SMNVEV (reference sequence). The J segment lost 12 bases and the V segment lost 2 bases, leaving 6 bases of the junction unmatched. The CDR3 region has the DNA TGTGCCAGCAGTTTACGACTAGCGGGGGGGCTGGGGCAGTTCTTC. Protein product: CASSLRLAGGLGQFF.

The CDR3, as DNA: TGCAGCGTTGCTTCCCGGGTTTCTGGAAACACCATATATTTT. Its protein product is CSVASRVSGNTIYF. The chain has TRBV29-1 and TRBJ1-3; D not certain. This CDR3 is built from 14 residues. The ends were cut back, 4 bases at V and 1 base at J, with 11 bases in the middle. Germline CDR1 SQVTM, CDR2 ANQGSEA.

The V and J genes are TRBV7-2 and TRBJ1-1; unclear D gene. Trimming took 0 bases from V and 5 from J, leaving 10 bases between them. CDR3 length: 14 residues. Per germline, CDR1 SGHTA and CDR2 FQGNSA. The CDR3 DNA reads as TGTGCCAGCAGCTTAGCGCTGGCATCAACTGAAGCTTTCTTT. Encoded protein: CASSLALASTEAFF.

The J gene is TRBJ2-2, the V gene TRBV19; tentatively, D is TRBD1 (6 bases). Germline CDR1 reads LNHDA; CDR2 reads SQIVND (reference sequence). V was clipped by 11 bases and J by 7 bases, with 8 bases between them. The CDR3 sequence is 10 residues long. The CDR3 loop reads CAQGIGELFF. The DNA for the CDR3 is TGTGCCCAGGGGATCGGGGAGCTGTTTTTT.

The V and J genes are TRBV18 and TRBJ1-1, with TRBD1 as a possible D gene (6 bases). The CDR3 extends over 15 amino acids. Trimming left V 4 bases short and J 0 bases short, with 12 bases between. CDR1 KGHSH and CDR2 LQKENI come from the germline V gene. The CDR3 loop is CASSLPQGMNTEAFF. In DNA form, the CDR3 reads TGTGCCAGCTCACTGCCACAGGGAATGAACACTGAAGCTTTCTTT.

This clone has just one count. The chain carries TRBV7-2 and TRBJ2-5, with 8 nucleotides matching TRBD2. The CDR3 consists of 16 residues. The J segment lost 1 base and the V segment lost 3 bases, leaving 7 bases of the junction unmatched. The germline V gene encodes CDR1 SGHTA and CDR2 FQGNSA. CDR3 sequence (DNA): TGTGCCAGCAGCTTCTTAAGAAGCGGGGGCCAAGAGACCCAGTACTTC. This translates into CASSFLRSGGQETQYF.

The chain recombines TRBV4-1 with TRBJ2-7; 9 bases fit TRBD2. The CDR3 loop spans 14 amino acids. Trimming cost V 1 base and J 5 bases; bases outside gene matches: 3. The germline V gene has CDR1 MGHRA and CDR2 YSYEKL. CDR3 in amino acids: CASSQVSGGDEQYF. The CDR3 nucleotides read TGCGCCAGCAGCCAAGTTAGCGGGGGCGACGAGCAGTACTTC.

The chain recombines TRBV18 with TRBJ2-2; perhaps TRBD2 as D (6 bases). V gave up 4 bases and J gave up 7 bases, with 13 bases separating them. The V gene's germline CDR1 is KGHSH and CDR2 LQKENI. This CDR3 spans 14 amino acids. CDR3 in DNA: TGTGCCAGCTCACGAGGGTCCGGGAGCGGGGAGCTGTTTTTT. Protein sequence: CASSRGSGSGELFF. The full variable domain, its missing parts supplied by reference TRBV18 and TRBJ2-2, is NAGVMQNPRHLVRRRGQEARLRCSPMKGHSHVYWYRQLPEEGLKFMVYLQKENIIDESGMPKERFSAEFPKEGPSILRIQQVVRGDSAAYFCASSRGSGSGELFFGEGSRLTVL.

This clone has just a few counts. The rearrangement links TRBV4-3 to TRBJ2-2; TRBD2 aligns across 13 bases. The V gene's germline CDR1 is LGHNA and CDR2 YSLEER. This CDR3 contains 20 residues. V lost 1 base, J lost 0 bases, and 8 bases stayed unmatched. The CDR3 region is CASSQGTSGGAFSNTGELFF. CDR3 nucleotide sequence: TGCGCCAGCAGCCAAGGAACTAGCGGGGGGGCCTTCTCGAACACCGGGGAGCTGTTTTTT.